One and the same sample provided the 3 T cell receptor beta chains below, sequenced in a study of cytomegalovirus exposure and HLA in healthy donors. Primers included in the PCR were 60 Vbeta and 13 Jbeta primers. Produced via immunoSEQ multiplex PCR; TCRdb's table is partial and in-frame only. The sample lists 100,000 to 150,000 clones, around 76% occurring once. The sequenced sample consisted of PBMCs. The receptors were sampled from a male donor in good health and CMV-seronegative.

This CDR3 is CASSLAVSLNTEAFF. The CDR3, as DNA: TGTGCCAGCAGCTTAGCCGTCTCGTTGAACACTGAAGCTTTCTTT. The chain employs TRBV11-1 and TRBJ1-1; D is unresolved. The CDR3 totals 15 residues. V gave up 0 bases and J gave up 0 bases, with 8 bases separating them. Germline V gene data show CDR1 as SGHAT and CDR2 as FQDESV (reference sequence). The variable domain in full, with the rest retrieved from reference TRBV11-1 and TRBJ1-1, is EAEVAQSPRYKITEKSQAVAFWCDPISGHATLYWYRQILGQGPELLVQFQDESVVDDSQLPKDRFSAERLKGVDSTLKIQPAELGDSAMYLCASSLAVSLNTEAFFGQGTRLTVV.

J is TRBJ2-4 and V is TRBV4-1; TRBD2 might be the D (6 bases). Germline values: CDR1 MGHRA, CDR2 YSYEKL. The V gene lost 1 base and the J gene lost 1 base, with 17 bases spanning the gap. The CDR3 spans 18 residues. This CDR3 reads CASSQAVVGLRAKNIQYF. Written as DNA, the CDR3 is TGCGCCAGCAGCCAAGCTGTAGTCGGACTACGCGCCAAAAACATTCAGTACTTC.

V gene TRBV7-2 combines with J gene TRBJ2-1; D is perhaps TRBD2 (5 bases). In germline, CDR1 is SGHTA, CDR2 FQGNSA. This CDR3 has 11 amino acids. V lost 2 bases to trimming and J lost 11 bases, with 7 bases between them. CDR3 residues: CASSLSGKQFF. The CDR3 nucleotides read TGTGCCAGCAGCTTATCGGGAAAGCAGTTCTTC.